The present T cell receptor beta chain was sequenced within a study of blood T cell repertoires in COVID-19. Across the whole study: Samples of COVID-19 (acute and convalescent) were obtained from the United States, Italy and Spain. The cDNA or gDNA used as material had been derived from T cells, B-cell-depleted T cells, or PBMCs.

The CDR3 length is 18 residues. Trimming took off 3 bases at V and 5 bases at J, with 25 bases between the two ends. Per the germline V gene, CDR1 is SGHTA and CDR2 is FQGNSA. In the source study's methods: It was from reference gene primer amplification that nucleated cell counts were estimated. The assay was immunoSEQ multiplex PCR, and TCRdb's table has in-frame clones only and misses some. V and J calls and clone size are as listed in that table; D and trimming were resolved from the DNA. The top ten hold 2.3% of the sample, which has some 95,000 clones, 75% to 95% seen once. This chain connects TRBV7-2 to TRBJ2-5; a weak D match, TRBD2 (6 bases). The sequence was collected from a human donor with active COVID-19. The donor label of this sample is uncertain. The sequenced sample was peripheral blood. DNA of the CDR3: TGTGCCAGCAGCTTGGGGACTCGACTAGGGCTCGGTAGGGAGACCCAGTACTTC. Its translation: CASSLGTRLGLGRETQYF.